This T cell receptor beta chain was recorded in a study of cytomegalovirus exposure and HLA in healthy donors. Looking at the study overall: Genetic ancestry analysis placed over 65% of the 410 or so donors that were genotyped in the Caucasian-associated cluster. Study-wide results and limits: HLA allele associations emerged for about 16,000 TCR beta sequences in a later analysis, at 0.05 false discovery rate.

This CDR3 contains 14 residues. Germline CDR1 is SGHTA and CDR2 is FQGNSA. With 1 base clipped from V and 6 bases from J, the junction kept 5 bases outside the gene matches. On this clone itself: Its specificity is unknown.

PCR amplification relied on 60 Vbeta primers (plus 13 Jbeta primers). This table comes from immunoSEQ multiplex PCR, and its TCRdb copy is limited to in-frame clones, with some not included. This table has fewer than 150,000 clones, under 80% appearing once. Material for sequencing was PBMCs. This clonotype was obtained from a male donor in good health and CMV-seronegative. This rearrangement joins TRBV7-2 to TRBJ2-7; the match to TRBD1 covers 8 bases. The DNA for the CDR3 is TGTGCCAGCAGCTTAGTAGGCAGGGGGCGCGAGCAGTACTTC. Protein product: CASSLVGRGREQYF.